The source of this T cell receptor (beta chain) is a study of blood T cells in healthy people across ages. Study-wide results and limits: A strong correlation was seen between TCR beta diversity and naive T cell percentage.

Alongside a J-beta primer mix, a sample-barcoded 5' primer served in a second PCR lasting about 7 to 11 cycles. One entry per CDR3 protein results from TCRdb running MiXCR on the 5' RACE reads. The sample shows around 1,100,000 distinct CDR3 sequences, under 40% of them seen only once. V shed 3 bases, J shed 0 bases, and the junction held 9 bases outside the gene matches. The CDR3 length is 17 residues. The germline gives CDR1 SGHRS, CDR2 YFSETQ. With respect to this clonotype: Its antigen is still unknown.

Each donor was a healthy Caucasian individual from Russia, aged 6 to 90. Drawing of peripheral blood yielded ten milliliters from each donor. The chain links TRBV5-1 to TRBJ2-1, with TRBD1 matching 7 bases. This TCR was recovered from a man between 18 and 35 years old in good health. Material: blood. CDR3 region: CASSSTTGSSSYNEQFF. CDR3 in DNA: TGCGCCAGCAGCTCGACGACAGGGTCGAGCTCCTACAATGAGCAGTTCTTC. Complete variable domain (other parts from reference TRBV5-1 and TRBJ2-1): KAGVTQTPRYLIKTRGQQVTLSCSPISGHRSVSWYQQTPGQGLQFLFEYFSETQRNKGNFPGRFSGRQFSNSRSEMNVSTLELGDSALYLCASSSTTGSSSYNEQFFGPGTRLTVL.